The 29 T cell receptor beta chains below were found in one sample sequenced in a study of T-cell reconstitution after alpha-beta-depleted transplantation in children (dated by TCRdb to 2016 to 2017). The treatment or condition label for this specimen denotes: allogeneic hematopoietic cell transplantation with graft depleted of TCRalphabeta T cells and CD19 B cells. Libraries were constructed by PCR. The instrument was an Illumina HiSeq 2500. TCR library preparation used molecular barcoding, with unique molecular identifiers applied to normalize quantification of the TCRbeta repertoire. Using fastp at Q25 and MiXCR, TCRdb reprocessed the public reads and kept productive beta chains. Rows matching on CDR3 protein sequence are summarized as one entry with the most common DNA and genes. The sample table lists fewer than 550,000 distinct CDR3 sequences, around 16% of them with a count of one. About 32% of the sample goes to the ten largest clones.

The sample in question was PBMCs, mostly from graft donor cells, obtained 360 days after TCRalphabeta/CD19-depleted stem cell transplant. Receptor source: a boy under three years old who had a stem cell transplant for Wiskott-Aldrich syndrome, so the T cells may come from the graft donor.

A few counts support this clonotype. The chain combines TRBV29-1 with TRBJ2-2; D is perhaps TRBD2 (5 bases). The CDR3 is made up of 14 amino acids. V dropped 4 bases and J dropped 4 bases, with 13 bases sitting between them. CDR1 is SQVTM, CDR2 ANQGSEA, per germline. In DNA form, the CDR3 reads TGCAGCGTTGGAAGCGGAGTCTCCACCGGGGAGCTGTTTTTT. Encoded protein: CSVGSGVSTGELFF.

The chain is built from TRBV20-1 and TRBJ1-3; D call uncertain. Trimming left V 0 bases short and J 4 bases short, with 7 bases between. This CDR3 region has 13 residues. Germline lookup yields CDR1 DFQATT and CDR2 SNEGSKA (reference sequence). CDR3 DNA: TGCAGTGCTAGAGACCTCAACGGAAACACCATATATTTT. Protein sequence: CSARDLNGNTIYF.

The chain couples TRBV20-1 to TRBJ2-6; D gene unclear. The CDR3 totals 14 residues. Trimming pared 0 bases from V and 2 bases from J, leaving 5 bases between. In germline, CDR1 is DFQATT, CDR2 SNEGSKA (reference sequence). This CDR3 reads CSARERPGANVLTF. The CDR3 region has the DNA TGCAGTGCTAGAGAGCGTCCTGGGGCCAACGTCCTGACTTTC.

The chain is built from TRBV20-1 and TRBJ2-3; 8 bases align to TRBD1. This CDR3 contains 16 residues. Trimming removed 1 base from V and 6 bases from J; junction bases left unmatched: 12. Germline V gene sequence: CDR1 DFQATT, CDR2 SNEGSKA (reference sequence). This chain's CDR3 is CSARVDRAGRRDTQYF. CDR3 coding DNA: TGCAGTGCTAGAGTGGACAGGGCGGGTCGTCGGGATACGCAGTATTTT.

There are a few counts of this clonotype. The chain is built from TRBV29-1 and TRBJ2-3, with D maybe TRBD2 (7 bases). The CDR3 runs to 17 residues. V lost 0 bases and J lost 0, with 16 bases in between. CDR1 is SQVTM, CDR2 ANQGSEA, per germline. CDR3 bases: TGCAGCGTTGAAGATCGGAGCGGGACACGAAGCACAGATACGCAGTATTTT. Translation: CSVEDRSGTRSTDTQYF.

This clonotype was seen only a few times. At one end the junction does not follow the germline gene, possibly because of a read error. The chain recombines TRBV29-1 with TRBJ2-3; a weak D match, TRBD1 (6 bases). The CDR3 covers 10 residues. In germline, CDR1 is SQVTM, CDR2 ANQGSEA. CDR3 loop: CSVAGGGPFF. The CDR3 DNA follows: TGCAGCGTTGCGGGTGGGGGCCCGTTTTTT.

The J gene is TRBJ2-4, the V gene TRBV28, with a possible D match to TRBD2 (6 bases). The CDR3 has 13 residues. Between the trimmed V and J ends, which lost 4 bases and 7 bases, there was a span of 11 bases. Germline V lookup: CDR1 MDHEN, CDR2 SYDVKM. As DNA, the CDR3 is TGTGCCAGCAGTTGGGGAGGTTTTAACATTCAGTACTTC. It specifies CASSWGGFNIQYF.

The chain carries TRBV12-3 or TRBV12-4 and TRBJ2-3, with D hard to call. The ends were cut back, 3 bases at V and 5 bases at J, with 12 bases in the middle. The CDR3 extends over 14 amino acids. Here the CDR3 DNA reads TGTGCCAGCAGTTTCGGGCTCTTGGGAGATACGCAGTATTTT. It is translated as CASSFGLLGDTQYF.

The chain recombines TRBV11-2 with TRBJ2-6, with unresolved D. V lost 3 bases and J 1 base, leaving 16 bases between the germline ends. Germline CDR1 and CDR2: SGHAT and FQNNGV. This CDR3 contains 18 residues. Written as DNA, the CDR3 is TGTGCCAGCAGCTTTTTCGGAACAGCCACTTCTGGGGCCAACGTCCTGACTTTC. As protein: CASSFFGTATSGANVLTF.

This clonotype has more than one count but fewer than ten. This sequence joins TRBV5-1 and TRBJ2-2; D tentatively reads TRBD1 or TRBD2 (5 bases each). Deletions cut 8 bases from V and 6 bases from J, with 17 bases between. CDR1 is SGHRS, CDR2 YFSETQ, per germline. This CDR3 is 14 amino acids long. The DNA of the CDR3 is TGCGCCAGTACCCGGGACCCTCGTCCCGGGGAGCTGTTTTTT. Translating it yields CASTRDPRPGELFF.

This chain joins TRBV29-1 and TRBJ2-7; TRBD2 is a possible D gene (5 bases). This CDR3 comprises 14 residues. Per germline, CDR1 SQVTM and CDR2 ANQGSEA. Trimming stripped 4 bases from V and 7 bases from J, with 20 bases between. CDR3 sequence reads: CSVGFKLEVKEQYF. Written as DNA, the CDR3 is TGCAGCGTTGGTTTTAAGCTGGAGGTTAAAGAGCAGTACTTC.

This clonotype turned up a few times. The CDR3 region has the DNA TGCGCCAGCAGCTTGGGAGGGGGACAGCCATCCTACGAGCAGTACTTC. Encoded protein: CASSLGGGQPSYEQYF. The chain uses TRBV5-1 and TRBJ2-7; 7 nucleotides match TRBD1. The CDR3 length is 16 residues. Germline V gene lookup returns CDR1 SGHRS and CDR2 YFSETQ. Trimming at V came to 0 bases and at J to 1 base, leaving 7 bases not matched to a gene.

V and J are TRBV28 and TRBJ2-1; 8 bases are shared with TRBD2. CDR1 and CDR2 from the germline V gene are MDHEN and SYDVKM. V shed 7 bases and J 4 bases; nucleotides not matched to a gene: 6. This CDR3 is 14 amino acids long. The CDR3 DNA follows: TGTGCCAGCATCACCGGGAGGGGGTACAATGAGCAGTTCTTC. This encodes CASITGRGYNEQFF.

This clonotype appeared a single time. CDR3 in amino acids: CASSPTSPTSGWGLGTDTQYF. The CDR3 nucleotides are TGTGCCAGCAGCCCGACTTCTCCTACTAGCGGTTGGGGACTGGGCACAGATACGCAGTATTTT. The chain recombines TRBV4-2 with TRBJ2-3; TRBD2 agrees at 8 bases. This CDR3 has 21 residues. Per germline, CDR1 LGHNA and CDR2 YNFKEQ. V lost 4 bases to trimming and J lost 1 base; unmatched junction nucleotides: 22.

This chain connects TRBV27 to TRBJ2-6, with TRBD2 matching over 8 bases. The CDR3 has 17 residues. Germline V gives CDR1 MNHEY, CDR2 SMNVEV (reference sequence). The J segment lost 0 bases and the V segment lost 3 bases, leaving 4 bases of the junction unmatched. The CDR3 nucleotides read TGTGCCAGCAGTTTGAAGGGGACTAGCTCTGGGGCCAACGTCCTGACTTTC. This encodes CASSLKGTSSGANVLTF.

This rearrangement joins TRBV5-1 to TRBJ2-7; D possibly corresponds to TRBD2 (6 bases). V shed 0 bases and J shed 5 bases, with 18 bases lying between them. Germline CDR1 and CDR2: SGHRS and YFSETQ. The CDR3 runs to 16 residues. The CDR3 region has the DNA TGCGCCAGCAGCTTGGCCCCGGGACTCCTGGACCACGAGCAGTACTTC. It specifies CASSLAPGLLDHEQYF.

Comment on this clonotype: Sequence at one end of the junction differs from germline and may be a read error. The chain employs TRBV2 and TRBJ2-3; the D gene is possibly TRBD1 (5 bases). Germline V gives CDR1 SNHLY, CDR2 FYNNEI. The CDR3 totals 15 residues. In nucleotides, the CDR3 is TGTGCCAGCAGAGAAGCTGGACAAGGTCGGGATACGCAGTATTTT. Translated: CASREAGQGRDTQYF.

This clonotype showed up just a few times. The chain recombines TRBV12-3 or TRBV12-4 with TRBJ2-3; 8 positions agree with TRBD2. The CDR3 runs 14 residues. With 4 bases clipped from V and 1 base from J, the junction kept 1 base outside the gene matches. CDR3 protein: CASSSGGRTDTQYF. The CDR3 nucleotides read TGTGCCAGCAGTTCGGGGGGGCGCACAGATACGCAGTATTTT.

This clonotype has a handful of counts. The CDR3 is CATSPWESVHEQYF. The CDR3 bases are TGTGCCACCAGTCCATGGGAATCGGTCCACGAGCAGTACTTC. The chain combines TRBV24-1 with TRBJ2-7; D gene uncertain. Germline-derived CDR1 and CDR2 are KGHDR and SFDVKD. Between the trimmed V and J ends, which lost 6 bases and 5 bases, there was a span of 16 bases. The CDR3 covers 14 residues.

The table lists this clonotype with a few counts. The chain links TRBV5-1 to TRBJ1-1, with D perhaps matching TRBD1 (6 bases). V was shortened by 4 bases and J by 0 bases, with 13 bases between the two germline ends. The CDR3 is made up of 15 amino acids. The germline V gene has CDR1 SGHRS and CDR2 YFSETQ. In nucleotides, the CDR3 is TGCGCCAGCAGCGCCCTGGACAGACTGAACACTGAAGCTTTCTTT. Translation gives CASSALDRLNTEAFF.

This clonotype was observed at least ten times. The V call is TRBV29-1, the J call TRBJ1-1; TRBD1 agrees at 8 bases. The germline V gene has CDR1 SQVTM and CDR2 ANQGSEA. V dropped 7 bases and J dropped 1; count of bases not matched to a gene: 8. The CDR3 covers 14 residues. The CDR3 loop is CSARTGRENTEAFF. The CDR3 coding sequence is TGCAGCGCCAGGACAGGGAGGGAGAACACTGAAGCTTTCTTT.

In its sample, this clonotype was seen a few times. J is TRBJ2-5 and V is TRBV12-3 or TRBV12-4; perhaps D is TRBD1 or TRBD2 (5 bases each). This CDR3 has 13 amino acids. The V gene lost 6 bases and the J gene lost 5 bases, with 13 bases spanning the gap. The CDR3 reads CASRAGTDETQYF. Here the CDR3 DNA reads TGTGCCAGCAGGGCCGGGACCGACGAGACCCAGTACTTC.

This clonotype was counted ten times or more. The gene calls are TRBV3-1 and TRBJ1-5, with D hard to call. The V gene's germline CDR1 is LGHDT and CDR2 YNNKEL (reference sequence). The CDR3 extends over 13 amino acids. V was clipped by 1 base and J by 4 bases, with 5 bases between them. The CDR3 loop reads CASSQGANQPQHF. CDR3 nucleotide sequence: TGTGCCAGCAGCCAAGGGGCAAATCAGCCCCAGCATTTT.

This chain's CDR3 is CASSLPGTGVLFPYEQYF. For the CDR3, the DNA is TGTGCCAGCTCCCTCCCCGGGACAGGGGTTCTGTTTCCCTACGAGCAGTACTTC. This chain links TRBV6-1 with TRBJ2-7; TRBD1 matches 10 bases. CDR3 length: 18 amino acids. The germline CDR1 and CDR2 sequences are MNHNS and SASEGT. V dropped 8 bases and J dropped 2; count of bases not matched to a gene: 18.

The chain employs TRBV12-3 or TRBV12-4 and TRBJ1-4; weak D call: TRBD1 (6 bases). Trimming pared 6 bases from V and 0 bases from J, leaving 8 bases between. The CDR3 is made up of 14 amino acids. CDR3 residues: CASSYRATNEKLFF. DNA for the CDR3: TGTGCCAGCAGCTACAGGGCAACTAATGAAAAACTGTTTTTT.

This CDR3 is CASSPGGHSTDTQYF. The CDR3 nucleotides are TGTGCCAGCAGTCCGGGGGGGCATAGCACAGATACGCAGTATTTT. The chain employs TRBV3-1 and TRBJ2-3; 8 positions agree with TRBD2. CDR1 and CDR2 (germline): LGHDT, YNNKEL (reference sequence). Trimming removed 6 bases from V and 0 bases from J; junction bases left unmatched: 5. The CDR3 extends over 15 amino acids.

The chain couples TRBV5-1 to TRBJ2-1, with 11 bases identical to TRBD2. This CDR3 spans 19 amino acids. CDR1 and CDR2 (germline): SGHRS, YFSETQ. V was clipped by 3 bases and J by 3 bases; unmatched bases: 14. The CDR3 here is CASSSKRSMGLADYNEQFF. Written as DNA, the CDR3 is TGCGCCAGCAGCTCGAAGAGATCCATGGGACTAGCGGACTACAATGAGCAGTTCTTC.

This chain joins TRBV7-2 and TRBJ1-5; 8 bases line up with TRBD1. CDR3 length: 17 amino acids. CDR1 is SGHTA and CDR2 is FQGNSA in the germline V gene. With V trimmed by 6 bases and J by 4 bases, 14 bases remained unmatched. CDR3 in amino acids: CASSPPGGRGLNQPQHF. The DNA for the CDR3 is TGTGCCAGCAGTCCACCAGGGGGCAGGGGGCTTAATCAGCCCCAGCATTTT.

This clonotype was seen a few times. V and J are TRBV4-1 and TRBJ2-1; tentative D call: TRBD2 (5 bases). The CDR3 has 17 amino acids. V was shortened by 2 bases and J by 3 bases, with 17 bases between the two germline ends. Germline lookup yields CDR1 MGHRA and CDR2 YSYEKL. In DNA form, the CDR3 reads TGCGCCAGCAGCCAATTCTTAGCGATCAGTTACTACAATGAGCAGTTCTTC. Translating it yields CASSQFLAISYYNEQFF.